The clone carrying this T cell receptor (beta chain) was counted ten times or more. The CDR3 is made up of 12 amino acids. Germline V gene lookup returns CDR1 KGHDR and CDR2 SFDVKD. Trimming shortened V by 4 bases and J by 3 bases, and 6 bases separated the two germline ends. This entry comes from a study of CD8+CD57+ T cells in acquired aplastic anemia. Study summary: Sorted CD4+ and CD8+ cells gave a mean 3.2 ug DNA, range 0.2 to 27.4 ug.

Patients who underwent sequencing had shown CD8+CD57+ cell expansion by flow cytometry. TCR beta VDJ and CDR3 profiles were obtained from a genomic DNA template. Each CDR3 protein is one row after TCRdb ran MiXCR on the reads. The sample includes approximately 300,000 distinct CDR3 sequences, around three fifths of them seen just once. The sample comprised sorted CD4+, CD8+, or CD8+CD57+ T cells (not recorded which) from PBMCs. This receptor was obtained from a human donor with aplastic anemia. The chain joins TRBV24-1 to TRBJ2-7; D possibly corresponds to TRBD1 (5 bases). The CDR3 loop reads CATSEGDYEQYF. In nucleotides, the CDR3 is TGTGCCACCAGTGAAGGGGACTACGAGCAGTACTTC.